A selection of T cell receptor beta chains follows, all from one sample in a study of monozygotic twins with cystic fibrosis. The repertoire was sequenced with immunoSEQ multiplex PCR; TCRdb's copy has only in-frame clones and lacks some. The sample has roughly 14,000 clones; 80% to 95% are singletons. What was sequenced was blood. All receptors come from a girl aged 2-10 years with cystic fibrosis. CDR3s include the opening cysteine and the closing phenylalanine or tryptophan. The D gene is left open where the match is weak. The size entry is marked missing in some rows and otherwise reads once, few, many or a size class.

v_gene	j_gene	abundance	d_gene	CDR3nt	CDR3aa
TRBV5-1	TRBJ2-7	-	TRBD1	TGCGCCAGCACCCCGACAGGGGCACCCTACGGGCAGTACTTC	CASTPTGAPYGQYF
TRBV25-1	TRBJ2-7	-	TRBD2	TGTGCCAGCAAGGGGGGACTAGCGGGATTCTACGAGCAGTACTTC	CASKGGLAGFYEQYF
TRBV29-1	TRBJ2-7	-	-	TGCAGCGTTGAGGGGGGCGTTCCCCACGAGCAGTACTTC	CSVEGGVPHEQYF
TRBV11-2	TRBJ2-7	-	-	TGTGCCAGCGGCACAGGGTCGCACGAGCAGTACTTC	CASGTGSHEQYF
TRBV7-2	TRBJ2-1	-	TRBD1	TGTGCCAGTCGGGACAGGGGAGCCAATGAGCAGTTCTTC	CASRDRGANEQFF
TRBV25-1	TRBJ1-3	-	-	TGTGCCAGCATTGGCCCCGGACGACCTGGAAACACCATATATTTT	CASIGPGRPGNTIYF
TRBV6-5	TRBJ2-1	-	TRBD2	TGTGCCAGCAGTCCAGGACTAGCGGGTGTCTATGAGCAGTTCTTC	CASSPGLAGVYEQFF
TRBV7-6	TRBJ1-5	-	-	TGTGCCAGCAGCTTAGAGGGGTACGATCAGCCCCAGCATTTT	CASSLEGYDQPQHF
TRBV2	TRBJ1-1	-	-	TGTGCCAGCTTCCGGTCCCGCGGGACTGAAGCTTTCTTT	CASFRSRGTEAFF
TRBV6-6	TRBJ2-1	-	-	TGTGCCAGCGTTGGCGGGTCCCATATCTCCTACAATGAGCAGTTCTTC	CASVGGSHISYNEQFF
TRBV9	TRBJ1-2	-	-	TGTGCCAGCAGCGTAGCCCCAGCTCGGGGATACTATGGCTACACCTTC	CASSVAPARGYYGYTF
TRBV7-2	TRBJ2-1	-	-	TGTGCCAGCAGCCTACCGATTGAGTACAATGAGCAGTTCTTC	CASSLPIEYNEQFF
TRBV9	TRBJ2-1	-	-	TGTGCCAGCAGCGACGCCGTAAACTCCTACAATGAGCAGTTCTTC	CASSDAVNSYNEQFF
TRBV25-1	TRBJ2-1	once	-	TGTGCCAGCAGTGGGCCAGGACACGACTACAATGAGCAGTTCTTC	CASSGPGHDYNEQFF